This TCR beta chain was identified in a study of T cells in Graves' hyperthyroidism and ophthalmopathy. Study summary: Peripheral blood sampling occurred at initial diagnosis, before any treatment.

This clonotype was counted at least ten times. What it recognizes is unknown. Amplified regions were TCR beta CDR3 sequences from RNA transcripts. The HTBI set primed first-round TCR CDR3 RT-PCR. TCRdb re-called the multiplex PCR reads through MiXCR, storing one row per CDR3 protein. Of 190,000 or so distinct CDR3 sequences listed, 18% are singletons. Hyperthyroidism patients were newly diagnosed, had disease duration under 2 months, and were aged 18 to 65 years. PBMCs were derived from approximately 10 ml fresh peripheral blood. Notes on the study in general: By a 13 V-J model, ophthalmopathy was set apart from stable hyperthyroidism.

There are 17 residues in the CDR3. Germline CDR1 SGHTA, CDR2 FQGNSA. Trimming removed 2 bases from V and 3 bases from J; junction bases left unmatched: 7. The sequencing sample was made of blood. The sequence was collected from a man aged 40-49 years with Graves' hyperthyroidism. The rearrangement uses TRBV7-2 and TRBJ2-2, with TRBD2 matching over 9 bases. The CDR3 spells CASSLPRASGDTGELFF. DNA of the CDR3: TGTGCCAGCAGCTTACCGCGGGCTAGCGGGGACACCGGGGAGCTGTTTTTT.